This T cell receptor beta chain was obtained from a study of Ad26.COV2.S vaccination and SARS-CoV-2 variants (TCRdb year 2021). Notes on the research overall: Vaccine-arm donors came from COV1001, a multicentre, randomized, double-blind, placebo-controlled phase I-IIa trial of Ad26.COV2.S in healthy adults. Trial participants were randomized into five groups of five: low-dose or high-dose Ad26.COV2.S given once or twice, or placebo on both occasions. Ad26.COV2.S was administered intramuscularly at 5 x 10^10 or 1 x 10^11 viral particles, either as a single shot or as two shots given 56 days apart. The specificity and breadth of SARS-CoV-2-reactive T cell receptors after Ad26.COV2.S vaccination were assessed by TCRbeta repertoire sequencing. Throughout the experiments and outcome assessment, investigators stayed blinded to trial group allocation. A total of around 32 samples were included in the TCR-sequenced set, comprising roughly 20 Ad26.COV2.S vaccine recipients, 5 placebo recipients and 8 SARS-CoV-2 convalescent individuals. General findings and caveats noted by the study authors: After vaccination, spike-specific CD8+ and CD4+ T cell responses were reported to show substantial breadth. Higher spike-specific TCR breadth was observed in Ad26.COV2.S recipients than in placebo recipients (P = 0.0014). The study lacked the statistical power to compare responses across vaccine doses or regimens. The authors noted that total T cell responses may have been underestimated by the TCR breadth and depth analyses. Non-spike TCR breadth was comparable between vaccine and placebo recipients, consistent with the vaccine containing only spike.

Remarks on this clone: Its antigen specificity is not known. Base qualities were left out, and no much larger clone turns up one base away.

Including cysteine and phenylalanine, the CDR3 has 14 amino acids. Only the CDR3 region is kept as DNA, spanning 42 bases read in frame from base 1. Based on the germline V gene, the CDR1 and CDR2 sequences are SGHVS and FQNEAQ. V is pared back by 1 base and J by 3 bases, with 9 bases lying between the germline termini. The immunoSEQ Assay was the method used to sequence TCRbeta CDR3 regions. After extraction, genomic DNA underwent amplification by bias-controlled multiplex PCR, followed by high-throughput sequencing. Regarding the original processing steps: Collapsing and filtering of sequences were performed to quantify the absolute abundance of each unique TCRbeta CDR3 region. Usable DNA was measured by amplifying reference genes present in all nucleated cells, and TCRbeta template counts were normalized to that usable DNA to estimate T cell fraction. Repertoire TCRs were annotated as SARS-CoV-2-specific when V gene, CDR3 amino acid sequence and J gene were exactly matched to a known reactive TCR set. MIRA supplied the reference SARS-CoV-2 TCR set, which was filtered for enrichment in COVID-19-positive ImmuneCODE repertoires so that public or cross-reactive TCRs were removed. Using the MIRA antigens, annotated TCRs were further analysed by specific ORF or by position within an ORF. Breadth was defined as annotated unique rearrangements over total unique productive rearrangements; depth was the summed frequency of those rearrangements. Two-sided Wilcoxon rank-sum tests were used to compare TCR breadth between groups. Held by TCRdb, this immuneACCESS table contains in-frame sequences only and omits some clones. Under half of the omission traces to an unresolved V gene where checked; the cause of the rest is unknown. That table gives V, J and clone size, and the DNA gave D and trimming. The table for this sample lists approximately 500,000 clones; around 90% of them were counted only once. Jointly, the top ten make up 9.5% to 15% of the sample.

What this sample's treatment or condition label stands for: 19 received Ad26.COV2.S at low or high dose, single or two shots; about 5 received placebo; per-sample allocation not given. For vaccine and placebo recipients, the sequenced repertoires came from samples collected on day 63 after the first injection. In Cohort 1b, about two dozen adults aged 18-55 years were enrolled at a single site in Boston, USA, between 29 July and 7 August 2020. Ad26.COV2.S was a replication-incompetent adenovirus type 26 vector that expressed a prefusion-stabilized SARS-CoV-2 spike protein derived from the original Wuhan strain.

The rearrangement combines TRBV7-8 with TRBJ1-2; the D gene assignment is ambiguous. The source was peripheral blood, collected in a trial of Ad26.COV2.S vaccine versus placebo. This clonotype originated in a person between 18 and 59 years old who received the Ad26.COV2.S COVID-19 vaccine or a placebo. The CDR3 region reads CASSLGEQYYGYTF. The DNA sequence is as follows: TGTGCCAGCAGCTTAGGGGAACAGTACTATGGCTACACCTTC.